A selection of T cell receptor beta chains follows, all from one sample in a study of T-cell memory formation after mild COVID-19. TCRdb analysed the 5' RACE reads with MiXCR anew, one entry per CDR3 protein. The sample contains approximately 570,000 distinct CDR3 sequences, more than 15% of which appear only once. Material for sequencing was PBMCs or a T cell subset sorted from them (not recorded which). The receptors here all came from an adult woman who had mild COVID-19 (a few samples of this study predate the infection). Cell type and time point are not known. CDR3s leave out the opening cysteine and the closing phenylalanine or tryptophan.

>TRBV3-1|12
ASSDGGVGGEQF
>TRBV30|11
AWSGQGAEGYT
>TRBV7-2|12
ASSLASGRAEQY
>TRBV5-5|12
ASSMRQGAYEQY
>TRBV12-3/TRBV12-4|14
ASSSPGTSAHNEQF
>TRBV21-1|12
ASSTRQGPYEQY
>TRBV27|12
ASSGDRAAGEQY
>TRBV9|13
ASSEGRLSSYGYT
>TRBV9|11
ASTKDGNTEAF
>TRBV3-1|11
ASTRGTGTEAF
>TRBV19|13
ASNPGTSVYNEQF
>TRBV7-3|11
ASSLPPDDEQF
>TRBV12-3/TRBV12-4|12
ASSPGVSGNTIY
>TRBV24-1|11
ATSTSGANVLT
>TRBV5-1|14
ASSSLQGARTGELF
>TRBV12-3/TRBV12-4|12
ASSPTGRYQPQH
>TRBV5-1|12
ASSLTQGFYEQY
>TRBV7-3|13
ASSPSGKGDTEAF
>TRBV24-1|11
ATSGASYNEQF
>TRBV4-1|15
ASTQGLRAGTYNEQF
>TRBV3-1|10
ASSPAKGEAF
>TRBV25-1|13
ASSDVTARLNEQF
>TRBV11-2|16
ASSPYATTGGWNTEAF
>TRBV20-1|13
SARVRWSSGNTIY
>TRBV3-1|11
ASSQDRTDEQY
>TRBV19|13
ASSISGRRNYGYT
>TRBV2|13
ASSEGGGGQFEAF
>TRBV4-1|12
ASSQGQGAYEQY
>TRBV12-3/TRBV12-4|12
ASSYEGPYNEQF
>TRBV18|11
ASSFRGLGGYT
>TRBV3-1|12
ASSHLGRAYGYT
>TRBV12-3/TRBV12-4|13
ASSHQGYSTDTQY
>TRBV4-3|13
ASSQDAGGWEKLF
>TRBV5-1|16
ASSSTPAGRTYNSPLH
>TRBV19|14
ASSQMFRGYGYEQY
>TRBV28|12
ASGGGLAKNIQY
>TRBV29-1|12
SVVGRMLYNEQF
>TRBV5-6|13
ASSLDLAGEETQY
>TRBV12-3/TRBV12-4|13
ASRPTGTGINYAF
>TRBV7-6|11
ASSLPAVETQY